These 28 T cell receptor beta chains were all obtained from the same sample, sequenced in a study of Ad26.COV2.S vaccination and SARS-CoV-2 variants (dated by TCRdb to the early 2020s). The label giving this sample's treatment or condition can be read as: around 19 received Ad26.COV2.S at low or high dose, single or two shots; 5 received placebo; per-sample allocation not given. For vaccine and placebo recipients, the sequenced repertoires came from samples collected on day 63 after the first injection. The library was prepared using the immunoSEQ multiplex PCR assay. Held by TCRdb, this immuneACCESS table contains in-frame sequences only and omits some clones. Under half of the omission traces to an unresolved V gene where checked; the cause of the rest is unknown. In this sample the table shows about 680,000 clones, roughly 90% of which occur a single time. Clones ranked in the top ten supply approximately 1.5% of the sample.

The specimen comprised peripheral blood, sampled in a trial of Ad26.COV2.S vaccine versus placebo. The receptors were sampled from a person between 18 and 60 years old who received the Ad26.COV2.S COVID-19 vaccine or a placebo.

With regard to this clone: Germline is not matched at one junction end, which may reflect a read error. The chain carries TRBV10-3 and TRBJ2-7; 9 positions agree with TRBD1. The CDR3 spans 12 residues. Germline V gives CDR1 ENHRY, CDR2 SYGVKD. The chain's CDR3 is CAISHSGTGYSF. The CDR3, as DNA: TGTGCCATCAGTCACTCCGGGACAGGGTACAGCTTC.

This chain links TRBV30 with TRBJ1-2; 9 bases agree with TRBD1. Looked up from germline, CDR1 is GTSNPN and CDR2 is SVGIG (reference sequence). J gave up 7 bases and V 0 bases, and 12 bases lay outside the gene matches. There are 16 residues in the CDR3. CDR3 bases: TGTGCCTGGAGTGTACTTGCGGGGACAGGGAATTCTGGCTACACCTTC. Its translation is CAWSVLAGTGNSGYTF.

The chain is built from TRBV27 and TRBJ2-7; 9 nucleotides agree with TRBD1. The CDR3 length is 16 residues. Germline V gives CDR1 MNHEY, CDR2 SMNVEV (reference sequence). Trimming took 6 bases from V and 4 from J; bases not matched to a gene: 13. This CDR3 is CASSLQPTGGAYEQYF. The CDR3 DNA follows: TGTGCCAGCAGCCTCCAGCCGACAGGGGGAGCGTACGAGCAGTACTTC.

The chain employs TRBV2 and TRBJ1-5; D may be TRBD1 (5 bases). In germline, CDR1 is SNHLY, CDR2 FYNNEI. The ends were cut back, 7 bases at V and 7 bases at J, with 17 bases in the middle. There are 14 residues in the CDR3. CDR3 DNA sequence: TGTGCCAGCAAAGGGGCCCAGGGTGGACAGCCCCAGCATTTT. Its translation: CASKGAQGGQPQHF.

The chain couples TRBV29-1 to TRBJ2-1; TRBD2 matches 10 bases. The J segment lost 0 bases and the V segment lost 8 bases, leaving 7 bases of the junction unmatched. The CDR3 loop spans 15 amino acids. CDR1 is SQVTM, CDR2 ANQGSEA, per germline. The CDR3 is CSFSGLAASYNEQFF. The CDR3 nucleotides read TGCAGCTTCTCCGGACTAGCGGCCTCCTACAATGAGCAGTTCTTC.

The chain carries TRBV7-9 and TRBJ2-5; D is unclear. CDR3 length: 14 amino acids. Germline V CDR1 and CDR2: SEHNR, FQNEAQ (reference sequence). V gave up 7 bases and J gave up 4 bases, with 16 bases separating them. Written as DNA, the CDR3 is TGTGCCAGCACCAATGACCGGGCCGGAGAGACCCAGTACTTC. Residues: CASTNDRAGETQYF.

The chain carries TRBV2 and TRBJ1-2; D perhaps matches TRBD1 (6 bases). V was cut by 5 bases and J by 2 bases, with 12 bases left in between. The CDR3 extends over 14 amino acids. Germline V gene lookup returns CDR1 SNHLY and CDR2 FYNNEI. The CDR3 DNA follows: TGTGCCAGCAGTCCTAGGGGGGGGAACTATGGCTACACCTTC. The encoded protein is CASSPRGGNYGYTF.

A single count supports this clone. The DNA of the CDR3 is TGCGCCAGCAGCCCCCGGACAGGTAGCTCTGGAAACACCATATATTTT. This codes for CASSPRTGSSGNTIYF. This chain uses TRBV4-1 with TRBJ1-3; 7 nucleotides agree with TRBD1. This CDR3 is built from 16 residues. CDR1 is MGHRA, CDR2 YSYEKL, per germline. With 4 bases clipped from V and 0 bases from J, the junction kept 6 bases outside the gene matches.

The chain employs TRBV7-2 and TRBJ2-6; D may be TRBD1 or TRBD2 (5 bases each). The germline V and J ends were trimmed by 5 bases and 4 bases, with 12 bases remaining between them. The germline V gene has CDR1 SGHTA and CDR2 FQGNSA. The CDR3 consists of 15 residues. The CDR3 region has the DNA TGTGCCAGCAGCCGGGGCCTCGGGGGGGCCAACGTCCTGACTTTC. Amino acid sequence: CASSRGLGGANVLTF.

The rearrangement joins TRBV6-1 to TRBJ2-7; the match to TRBD1 covers 7 bases. Germline V gives CDR1 MNHNS, CDR2 SASEGT. The CDR3 has 15 residues. J was trimmed by 3 bases and V by 2 bases; bases with no gene match: 7. The CDR3 loop reads CASSERGQGLYEQYF. CDR3 in DNA: TGTGCCAGCAGTGAAAGGGGGCAGGGCCTCTACGAGCAGTACTTC.

V gene TRBV4-3 combines with J gene TRBJ2-6; D gene unclear. Germline V lookup: CDR1 LGHNA, CDR2 YSLEER. This CDR3 has 19 amino acids. The germline V and J ends were trimmed by 5 bases and 0 bases, with 20 bases remaining between them. In nucleotides, the CDR3 is TGCGCCAGCAGCTGGGCATATAAGGCCCCAAGCTCTGGGGCCAACGTCCTGACTTTC. Its translation is CASSWAYKAPSSGANVLTF.

The genes are TRBV5-8 and TRBJ2-7; D possibly matches TRBD1 or TRBD2 (5 bases each). V gave up 5 bases and J gave up 6 bases, with 15 bases separating them. The CDR3 runs 13 residues. Germline V gene data show CDR1 as SGHTS and CDR2 as YDEGEE. CDR3 DNA sequence: TGTGCCAGCAGGGGAAGGGGACGCTTCGAGCAGTACTTC. This encodes CASRGRGRFEQYF.

This clone was observed a few times. The rearrangement uses TRBV4-2 and TRBJ2-7, with D unclear. There are 13 residues in the CDR3. Trimming removed 1 base at V and 3 bases at J, with 7 bases between. Germline CDR1 is LGHNA and CDR2 is YNFKEQ. CDR3 sequence reads: CASSQVDGYEQYF. In DNA form, the CDR3 reads TGTGCCAGCAGCCAAGTGGACGGCTACGAGCAGTACTTC.

CDR3 sequence reads: CASSTGSSSVYEQYF. CDR3 nucleotide sequence: TGCGCCAGCAGTACCGGGAGTTCGAGCGTCTACGAGCAGTACTTC. The rearrangement uses TRBV5-1 and TRBJ2-7, with D possibly matching TRBD2 (6 bases). CDR1 and CDR2 from the germline V gene are SGHRS and YFSETQ. Trimming stripped 5 bases from V and 3 bases from J, with 18 bases between. The CDR3 is made up of 15 amino acids.

As to this clone: The same CDR3 also results from other DNA sequences found in this sample. The rearrangement joins TRBV27 to TRBJ1-1; D may be TRBD1 (5 bases). V lost 6 bases, J lost 5 bases, and 10 bases lay in between. Germline V gene lookup returns CDR1 MNHEY and CDR2 SMNVEV (reference sequence). The length of the CDR3 is 12 residues. CDR3 protein: CASSPSGTEAFF. CDR3 nucleotides: TGTGCCAGCAGCCCTTCAGGGACTGAAGCTTTCTTT.

The chain combines TRBV4-2 with TRBJ2-3, with TRBD2 identical over 7 bases. Germline V gene data show CDR1 as LGHNA and CDR2 as YNFKEQ. Losses at the gene ends were 1 base for V and 4 bases for J; bases not matched to a gene: 14. The CDR3 totals 18 residues. CDR3 in DNA: TGTGCCAGCAGCCAAGGAACGCGGGGTGAAGCGGGATCAGATACGCAGTATTTT. It yields the protein CASSQGTRGEAGSDTQYF.

The CDR3 is CASSLRPGPTATNEKLFF. The DNA of the CDR3 is TGTGCCAGCAGCTTGAGACCGGGACCGACTGCAACTAATGAAAAACTGTTTTTT. The chain recombines TRBV5-6 with TRBJ1-4; a weak D match, TRBD1 (5 bases). Germline loops: CDR1 SGHDT, CDR2 YYEEEE. The germline V and J ends were trimmed by 1 base and 0 bases, with 16 bases remaining between them. CDR3 length: 18 residues.

This clone was recorded a few times. This chain joins TRBV2 and TRBJ2-3; 7 bases match TRBD1. The ends lost 6 bases at V and 6 bases at J; junction bases unmatched: 9. Germline CDR1 SNHLY, CDR2 FYNNEI. The CDR3 is 14 amino acids. This CDR3 is CASRATGLRDTQYF. CDR3 DNA sequence: TGTGCCAGCAGGGCGACAGGGCTACGGGATACGCAGTATTTT. The full variable domain, with the rest looked up from reference TRBV2 and TRBJ2-3, is EPEVTQTPSHQVTQMGQEVILRCVPISNHLYFYWYRQILGQKVEFLVSFYNNEISEKSEIFDDQFSVERPDGSNFTLKIRSTKLEDSAMYFCASRATGLRDTQYFGPGTRLTVL.

V and J are TRBV21-1 and TRBJ2-7. TRBV21-1 corresponds to a pseudogene. The CDR3 length is 15 residues. CDR3 region: CASNPTGPSTYEQYF. DNA of the CDR3: TGTGCCAGCAACCCAACCGGGCCATCAACCTACGAGCAGTACTTC.

The rearrangement joins TRBV10-3 to TRBJ1-1; D gene unclear. Germline CDR1 and CDR2: ENHRY and SYGVKD. CDR3 length: 12 amino acids. Between the trimmed V and J ends, which lost 6 bases and 2 bases, there was a span of 7 bases. CDR3: CAIRDRNTEAFF. CDR3 bases: TGTGCCATCAGGGATCGCAACACTGAAGCTTTCTTT.

This chain uses TRBV5-6 with TRBJ2-3; the match to TRBD2 covers 8 bases. J lost 0 bases, V lost 3 bases, and 6 bases had no gene match. There are 16 residues in the CDR3. Germline V CDR1 and CDR2: SGHDT, YYEEEE. The DNA for the CDR3 is TGTGCCAGCAGCTGGGGCTTAGCGGGAAGCACAGATACGCAGTATTTT. It encodes CASSWGLAGSTDTQYF.

This clone was seen once. The genes are TRBV29-1 and TRBJ2-5; 7 nucleotides agree with TRBD1. The V gene end was trimmed by 0 bases and the J gene end by 5 bases; junction bases not matched to a gene: 3. This CDR3 contains 13 residues. Germline V gene lookup returns CDR1 SQVTM and CDR2 ANQGSEA. CDR3 amino acids: CSVEEDRAETQYF. CDR3 in DNA: TGCAGCGTTGAAGAAGACAGGGCGGAGACCCAGTACTTC.

The CDR3: CASSSGKLTSKQYF. CDR3 DNA sequence: TGTGCCAGCAGTTCAGGAAAGTTGACTTCGAAGCAGTACTTC. The V gene is TRBV6-5, the J gene TRBJ2-7; D remains unclear. V dropped 4 bases and J dropped 8 bases, with 18 bases sitting between them. Germline V gene sequence: CDR1 MNHEY, CDR2 SVGAGI. The CDR3 is made up of 14 amino acids.

The chain joins TRBV5-1 to TRBJ2-7, with 8 bases identical to TRBD1. The CDR3 runs to 14 residues. CDR1 is SGHRS and CDR2 is YFSETQ in the germline V gene. The ends lost 8 bases at V and 7 bases at J; junction bases unmatched: 14. In DNA form, the CDR3 reads TGCGCCAGTTCAGACCGGACAGGGCCCACTGAGCAGTACTTC. Residues: CASSDRTGPTEQYF.

The chain uses TRBV10-3 and TRBJ2-3; D gene uncertain. V was shortened by 4 bases and J by 2 bases, with 4 bases between the two germline ends. The CDR3 is 12 amino acids. From germline, CDR1 is ENHRY and CDR2 SYGVKD. In nucleotides, the CDR3 is TGTGCCATCAGTGGTGACACAGATACGCAGTATTTT. Translating it yields CAISGDTDTQYF.

The V call is TRBV2, the J call TRBJ1-1; 12 bases are shared with TRBD1. The CDR3 runs to 20 residues. The germline V gene has CDR1 SNHLY and CDR2 FYNNEI. The J segment lost 3 bases and the V segment lost 7 bases, leaving 21 bases of the junction unmatched. CDR3 sequence: CASIPLGTGTGGGADTEAFF. DNA for the CDR3: TGTGCCAGCATCCCCTTAGGGACTGGGACAGGGGGCGGAGCGGACACTGAAGCTTTCTTT. The whole variable domain, remainder taken from reference TRBV2 and TRBJ1-1, is EPEVTQTPSHQVTQMGQEVILRCVPISNHLYFYWYRQILGQKVEFLVSFYNNEISEKSEIFDDQFSVERPDGSNFTLKIRSTKLEDSAMYFCASIPLGTGTGGGADTEAFFGQGTRLTVV.

This clone was recorded once. The CDR3 DNA is TGTGCCAGCAGGCCCCTACAGACCCCGACAAGGTACACCATATATTTT. Translated: CASRPLQTPTRYTIYF. The chain has TRBV2 and TRBJ1-3; D gene unclear. The germline V gene encodes CDR1 SNHLY and CDR2 FYNNEI. V was shortened by 6 bases and J by 8 bases, with 23 bases between the two germline ends. The CDR3 covers 16 residues.

The J gene is TRBJ1-5, the V gene TRBV18; tentative D call: TRBD1 (5 bases). The CDR3 has 16 amino acids. Germline V lookup: CDR1 KGHSH, CDR2 LQKENI. V was shortened by 6 bases and J by 3 bases, with 18 bases between the two germline ends. Here the CDR3 reads CASSSGGDVFNQPQHF. The DNA for the CDR3 is TGTGCCAGCTCGTCGGGGGGGGATGTATTCAATCAGCCCCAGCATTTT.